Listed below are T cell receptor beta chains from one sample, sequenced in a study of regulatory T cells in long-lasting Graves disease. Each CDR3 protein gets one entry after TCRdb re-called the multiplex PCR reads with MiXCR. The table lists around 460,000 distinct CDR3 sequences, approximately 23% of them singletons. The source material was peripheral blood mononuclear cells (PBMCs), sampled when the disease was refractory, from a patient treated with antithyroid drugs. All receptors come from a female donor with Graves disease. The CDR3 runs from the conserved cysteine through the conserved F or W. A D gene is named only where the DNA matches it firmly. Expanded clones are given a class, and other clones once, few, many or no size at all.

CDR3: CSAPLLNKNTEAFF; DNA: TGCAGTGCTCCACTACTAAATAAGAACACTGAAGCTTTCTTT; J: TRBJ1-1; V: TRBV20-1; size: NA; D: NA
CDR3: CASTPKGGEAEAFF; DNA: TGTGCCAGCACCCCTAAGGGAGGCGAGGCTGAAGCTTTCTTT; J: TRBJ1-1; V: TRBV19; size: NA; D: NA
CDR3: CASSPSTRRVGVNTEAFF; DNA: TGTGCCAGCAGCCCATCAACCCGGAGGGTTGGAGTGAACACTGAAGCTTTCTTT; J: TRBJ1-1; V: TRBV7-3; size: NA; D: NA
CDR3: CATSRRTGDYGYTF; DNA: TGTGCCACCAGCAGACGGACAGGGGACTATGGCTACACCTTC; J: TRBJ1-2; V: TRBV15; size: many; D: TRBD1
CDR3: CASSRVTALNTEAFF; DNA: TGTGCCAGCAGCCGCGTAACCGCCCTGAACACTGAAGCTTTCTTT; J: TRBJ1-1; V: TRBV7-9; size: few; D: NA
CDR3: CASSLGVGLGSQYF; DNA: TGTGCCAGCAGCTTAGGAGTTGGGCTCGGGTCCCAGTACTTC; J: TRBJ2-5; V: TRBV11-1; size: many; D: NA
CDR3: CASSEPSGRGGETQYF; DNA: TGTGCCAGCAGTGAACCGTCAGGGAGGGGGGGAGAGACCCAGTACTTC; J: TRBJ2-5; V: TRBV6-1; size: many; D: NA
CDR3: CASSQSGGTQYF; DNA: TGTGCCAGCAGCCAATCTGGGGGGACCCAGTACTTC; J: TRBJ2-5; V: TRBV16; size: few; D: NA
CDR3: CASSFRRTEAFF; DNA: TGTGCCAGCAGTTTCAGGCGCACTGAAGCTTTCTTT; J: TRBJ1-1; V: TRBV28; size: many; D: NA
CDR3: CASNKQGPETQYF; DNA: TGTGCCAGCAACAAACAGGGACCAGAGACCCAGTACTTC; J: TRBJ2-5; V: TRBV7-9; size: few; D: NA
CDR3: CASSLRWTGGDTEAFF; DNA: TGTGCCAGCAGTCTGCGATGGACAGGGGGAGACACTGAAGCTTTCTTT; J: TRBJ1-1; V: TRBV28; size: many; D: TRBD1
CDR3: CASSEPETSSYEQYF; DNA: TGCGCCAGCAGTGAGCCTGAGACTAGCTCCTACGAGCAGTACTTC; J: TRBJ2-7; V: TRBV10-2; size: few; D: NA
CDR3: CSAGAQGSNQPQHF; DNA: TGCAGTGCTGGGGCTCAGGGTAGCAATCAGCCCCAGCATTTT; J: TRBJ1-5; V: TRBV20-1; size: NA; D: NA